The clone carrying this T cell receptor (beta chain) appeared many times. What it binds is not known. The data derive from a study of T-cell reconstitution after alpha-beta-depleted transplantation in children. Germline values: CDR1 KGHSH, CDR2 LQKENI. The CDR3 length is 17 residues. The junction had 14 bases not matched to a gene; V was cut back by 4 bases and J by 6 bases. Unique molecular identifiers were used to barcode this TCRbeta library. TCRdb called the PCR reads again in MiXCR, with one record for every CDR3 protein. The sample includes 150,000 to 250,000 distinct CDR3 sequences, roughly 6.3% of them seen just once. Whole-study findings and limits: By one year post-transplant, T-cell counts and diversity largely arose from T cells that were newly produced. Two months or so post-transplant, alpha-beta T cells reportedly derived from several hundred expanded graft clones. Surviving recipient cells, namely T cells and thymic progenitors, were the source of high day-60 TCRbeta diversity in some patients.

Sequenced here: PBMCs, sampled before TCRalphabeta/CD19-depleted stem cell transplant. The chain couples TRBV18 to TRBJ2-1; 8 nucleotides agree with TRBD2. The TCR comes from a girl under two years old with combined immunodeficiency, due to receive a stem cell transplant. The CDR3 sequence: CASSLPAGGPLLNEQFF. The CDR3 region has the DNA TGTGCCAGCTCACTCCCCGCGGGGGGTCCCCTTCTCAATGAGCAGTTCTTC. The full variable domain, completed using reference TRBV18 and TRBJ2-1, is NAGVMQNPRHLVRRRGQEARLRCSPMKGHSHVYWYRQLPEEGLKFMVYLQKENIIDESGMPKERFSAEFPKEGPSILRIQQVVRGDSAAYFCASSLPAGGPLLNEQFFGPGTRLTVL.